A selection of T cell receptor beta chains follows, all from one sample in a study of blood T cell repertoires in COVID-19. Sequencing used immunoSEQ multiplex PCR; TCRdb keeps in-frame clones, though not all of them. This table has hundreds of thousands of clones, more than 75% appearing once. Sequenced material: peripheral blood. The receptors derive from a woman between 18 and 29 years old who had recovered from COVID-19. Both conserved end residues are part of each CDR3. D genes are given only for firm matches. Not every row has a clone size; where given, it reads once, few, many or a size class.

V gene	clone size	J gene	D gene	CDR3 protein	CDR3 DNA
TRBV9	-	TRBJ2-1	-	CASSVETRTNEQFF	TGTGCCAGCAGCGTAGAAACCAGGACAAATGAGCAGTTCTTC
TRBV18	-	TRBJ1-1	-	CASSSRTDYRNTEAFF	TGTGCCAGCTCATCAAGGACGGACTACCGCAACACTGAAGCTTTCTTT
TRBV9	-	TRBJ2-3	TRBD2	CASNRGESSTDTQYF	TGTGCCAGCAACCGGGGGGAGAGTAGCACAGATACGCAGTATTTT
TRBV11-2	-	TRBJ2-5	-	CASSLGRPRGETQYF	TGTGCCAGCAGCTTAGGGCGGCCCCGAGGGGAGACCCAGTACTTC
TRBV10-3	-	TRBJ1-1	TRBD1	CATLDRAHTEAFF	TGTGCCACCCTCGACAGGGCCCACACTGAAGCTTTCTTT
TRBV18	-	TRBJ1-2	TRBD1	CASSPGTGVNYGYTF	TGTGCCAGCTCACCGGGGACAGGCGTTAACTATGGCTACACCTTC
TRBV5-1	-	TRBJ1-1	-	CASRPLERTTIEAFF	TGCGCCAGCAGACCCCTGGAGAGGACTACTATTGAAGCTTTCTTT
TRBV6-2/TRBV6-3	-	TRBJ2-5	-	CASSKSPLETQYF	TGTGCCAGCAGTAAATCCCCGTTGGAGACCCAGTACTTC
TRBV6-2/TRBV6-3	-	TRBJ2-5	-	CASSYRRLSETQYF	TGTGCCAGCAGTTACCGGAGGCTTTCAGAGACCCAGTACTTC
TRBV20-1	-	TRBJ2-3	-	CSARIADTQYF	TGCAGTGCTAGAATAGCGGATACGCAGTATTTT
TRBV9	-	TRBJ1-3	TRBD1	CASSEGQRGNTIYF	TGTGCCAGCAGCGAGGGACAGCGGGGAAACACCATATATTTT
TRBV6-1	-	TRBJ1-3	TRBD1	CASSDDRGSAGNTIYF	TGTGCCAGCAGTGATGACAGGGGCTCGGCCGGAAACACCATATATTTT
TRBV6-2/TRBV6-3	-	TRBJ1-2	-	CASSSQEPYLSSNYGYTF	TGTGCCAGCAGTTCGCAGGAACCCTATCTATCCTCCAACTATGGCTACACCTTC
TRBV2	-	TRBJ1-1	TRBD1	CASSEIRGRTEAFF	TGTGCCAGCAGTGAAATCAGGGGGCGAACTGAAGCTTTCTTT
TRBV9	-	TRBJ2-5	-	CASSEWTRGQETQYF	TGTGCCAGCAGCGAGTGGACCCGGGGGCAAGAGACCCAGTACTTC
TRBV19	-	TRBJ1-1	TRBD1	CASSISRDSAQAFF	TGTGCCAGTAGTATCAGCCGGGACAGTGCGCAAGCTTTCTTT
TRBV27	-	TRBJ2-1	TRBD1	CASSHGTGGNEQFF	TGTGCCAGCAGTCATGGGACAGGGGGTAATGAGCAGTTCTTC
TRBV25-1	once	TRBJ2-2	-	CASSVPGTPLAGELFF	TGTGCCAGCAGTGTCCCGGGGACACCCCTCGCCGGGGAGCTGTTTTTT
TRBV12-3/TRBV12-4	-	TRBJ2-6	-	CASSNYGANVLTF	TGTGCCAGCAGTAATTATGGGGCCAACGTCCTGACTTTC
TRBV7-9	-	TRBJ1-1	TRBD1	CASSSGGRAEAFF	TGTGCCAGCAGCTCAGGGGGCCGGGCTGAAGCTTTCTTT
TRBV27	-	TRBJ1-2	TRBD1	CASSSLTGANYGYTF	TGTGCCAGCAGTTCCCTTACAGGGGCTAACTATGGCTACACCTTC
TRBV11-3	-	TRBJ1-1	-	CASSLAGSDTEAFF	TGTGCCAGCAGCTTAGCGGGGTCGGACACTGAAGCTTTCTTT
TRBV9	-	TRBJ2-1	-	CASSVGASFDSNEQFF	TGTGCCAGCAGCGTAGGCGCCAGTTTTGACTCCAATGAGCAGTTCTTC
TRBV5-4	-	TRBJ2-1	TRBD2	CASSPGGVAGGPRHEQFF	TGTGCCAGCAGCCCCGGGGGTGTAGCGGGAGGTCCCCGTCATGAGCAGTTCTTC
TRBV10-3	-	TRBJ1-2	-	CAISDPTGPTANYGYTF	TGTGCCATCAGCGATCCGACGGGTCCGACGGCCAACTATGGCTACACCTTC
TRBV24-1	-	TRBJ2-5	TRBD2	CATSEGLAGFGKETQYF	TGTGCCACCAGTGAAGGGCTAGCGGGATTTGGTAAAGAGACCCAGTACTTC
TRBV6-6	-	TRBJ1-4	-	CASSYQGWEKLFF	TGTGCCAGCAGTTACCAGGGTTGGGAAAAACTGTTTTTT